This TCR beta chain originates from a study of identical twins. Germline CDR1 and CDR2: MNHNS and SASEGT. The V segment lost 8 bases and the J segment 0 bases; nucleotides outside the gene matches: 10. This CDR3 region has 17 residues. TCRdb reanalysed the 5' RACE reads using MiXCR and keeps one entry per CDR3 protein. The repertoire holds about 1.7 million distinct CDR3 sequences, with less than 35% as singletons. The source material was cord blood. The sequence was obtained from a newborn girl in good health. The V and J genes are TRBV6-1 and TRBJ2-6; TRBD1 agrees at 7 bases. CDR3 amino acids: CASFRGGLNSGANVLTF. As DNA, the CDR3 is TGTGCCAGCTTCAGAGGGGGCCTCAACTCTGGGGCCAACGTCCTGACTTTC.